These 31 T cell receptor beta chains originate from one sample sequenced in a study of T cell clusters in autoimmune cytopenias. TRB amplification used 250 ng of peripheral blood genomic DNA. TRB was amplified by touch-down multiplex PCR, primer pools A and B combined. TCRdb reworked the multiplex PCR reads into one entry per CDR3 protein, no DNA. This sample's table reports nearly 7,500 distinct CDR3 sequences. The sequencing sample was made of peripheral blood. These TCRs come from a human donor with an autoimmune cytopenia or autoimmune hepatitis (not recorded which).

CDR3 amino acids: CASSLQAEVGGELFF. The chain carries TRBV14 and TRBJ2-2. Germline values: CDR1 SGHDN, CDR2 FVKESK. This CDR3 region has 15 residues.

This rearrangement joins TRBV6-5 to TRBJ1-2. CDR3 size: 14 residues. Per germline, CDR1 MNHEY and CDR2 SVGAGI. The CDR3 spells CASSYSRDAYGYTF.

This clonotype is medium-sized (0.01 to 0.1%) by frequency. The genes are TRBV12-3 or TRBV12-4 and TRBJ1-4; TCRdb's D call, TRBD1, is unchecked because there is no DNA. The CDR3 covers 13 residues. The CDR3 protein is CASSPGRSEKLFF.

The chain employs TRBV18 and TRBJ1-6; TCRdb designates TRBD1, a call that cannot be tested without DNA. CDR1 KGHSH and CDR2 LQKENI come from the germline V gene. The CDR3 has 15 residues. This CDR3 is CASSLTTGDNSPLHF.

V gene TRBV5-4 combines with J gene TRBJ1-2; there is no DNA to check the TCRdb D call of TRBD1. Germline assignment: CDR1 SGHNT and CDR2 YYREEE (reference sequence). This CDR3 comprises 13 residues. The CDR3 loop reads CASSTQGVIGYTF.

This clonotype is classed as medium-sized (0.01 to 0.1%) by frequency. This rearrangement joins TRBV11-1 to TRBJ2-7; without DNA, the TCRdb call of TRBD2 cannot be checked. The CDR3 totals 15 residues. Germline CDR1 reads SGHAT; CDR2 reads FQDESV (reference sequence). CDR3 sequence: CASSLLSGGSYEQYF.

The chain links TRBV28 to TRBJ2-7; checking the TCRdb D call of TRBD1 is not possible without DNA. The germline CDR1 and CDR2 sequences are MDHEN and SYDVKM. This CDR3 comprises 17 residues. This CDR3 reads CASSLAVFFGESYEQYF.

This clonotype counts as medium-sized by frequency. The chain combines TRBV18 with TRBJ2-7; with no DNA, the TCRdb D assignment of TRBD1 cannot be verified. Germline CDR1 and CDR2: KGHSH and LQKENI. The CDR3 contains 15 residues. The CDR3 protein is CASSPGQGFSYEQYF. Combining the CDR3 with reference TRBV18 and TRBJ2-7 gives the whole variable domain NAGVMQNPRHLVRRRGQEARLRCSPMKGHSHVYWYRQLPEEGLKFMVYLQKENIIDESGMPKERFSAEFPKEGPSILRIQQVVRGDSAAYFCASSPGQGFSYEQYFGPGTRLTVT.

V and J are TRBV4-3 and TRBJ1-6. CDR3 size: 16 residues. CDR1 and CDR2 (germline): LGHNA, YSLEER. The CDR3 reads CASSQGAGRYNSPLHF.

This chain joins TRBV5-4 and TRBJ1-2. CDR1 SGHNT and CDR2 YYREEE come from the germline V gene (reference sequence). This CDR3 is built from 11 residues. The CDR3 spells CASQGPYGYTF.

This clonotype is identified as medium-sized from frequency. V and J are TRBV19 and TRBJ1-6; TCRdb indicates TRBD1, and absent DNA this call remains unverified. The CDR3 runs 16 residues. CDR1 and CDR2 from the germline V gene are LNHDA and SQIVND (reference sequence). The CDR3 here is CASSIRLTGQGSPLHF.

This clonotype is deemed medium-sized (0.01 to 0.1%) by its frequency. The chain has TRBV6-5 and TRBJ1-6. The CDR3 has 15 residues. Germline CDR1 reads MNHEY; CDR2 reads SVGAGI. CDR3 in amino acids: CASSYTFGRESPLHF.

This clonotype is deemed medium-sized by its frequency. This chain links TRBV6-5 with TRBJ1-4; the TRBD1 assignment by TCRdb is unverifiable without DNA. Germline CDR1 and CDR2: MNHEY and SVGAGI. The CDR3 contains 15 residues. This CDR3 reads CASNGGRDRDEKLFF.

This chain connects TRBV6-2 or TRBV6-3 to TRBJ2-7. Germline V lookup: CDR1 MNHEY, CDR2 SVGEGT. The CDR3 length is 15 residues. The CDR3 region is CASSYVNSRRYEQYF.

The gene calls are TRBV7-2 and TRBJ1-2; the D call from TCRdb, TRBD1, cannot be confirmed without DNA. The CDR3 loop spans 15 amino acids. Germline V gives CDR1 SGHTA, CDR2 FQGNSA. The CDR3 is CASSPNEGAPYGYTF. Using reference TRBV7-2 and TRBJ1-2 for the parts outside the CDR3, the full variable domain is GAGVSQSPSNKVTEKGKDVELRCDPISGHTALYWYRQSLGQGLEFLIYFQGNSAPDKSGLPSDRFSAERTGGSVSTLTIQRTQQEDSAVYLCASSPNEGAPYGYTFGSGTRLTVV.

According to its frequency, this clonotype is medium-sized (0.01 to 0.1%). The chain combines TRBV7-6 with TRBJ2-3. Germline V gene lookup returns CDR1 SGHVS and CDR2 FNYEAQ. The CDR3 spans 15 residues. The CDR3 region is CASSPRPASTDTQYF.

This rearrangement joins TRBV6-1 to TRBJ2-7. The CDR3 spans 11 residues. Germline CDR1 MNHNS, CDR2 SASEGT. CDR3: CASRWGGAQYF.

The chain recombines TRBV6-1 with TRBJ1-1. This CDR3 spans 12 amino acids. CDR1 is MNHNS and CDR2 is SASEGT in the germline V gene. The CDR3 sequence: CASSPQNTEAFF.

Judged by frequency, this clonotype is medium-sized. The rearrangement links TRBV19 to TRBJ2-3. The germline V gene encodes CDR1 LNHDA and CDR2 SQIVND (reference sequence). This CDR3 region has 12 residues. The CDR3 loop reads CASSRGLDTQYF.

Considering frequency, this clonotype is medium-sized (0.01 to 0.1%). The rearrangement uses TRBV5-6 and TRBJ1-4. This CDR3 contains 14 residues. Germline CDR1 SGHDT, CDR2 YYEEEE. CDR3 protein: CASTLGRENEKLFF.

This sequence joins TRBV11-2 and TRBJ2-1; TCRdb reports TRBD2, a call that lacks DNA to check it against. CDR1 SGHAT and CDR2 FQNNGV come from the germline V gene. This CDR3 has 15 residues. The CDR3 here is CASSRLAGGPGEQFF.

The CDR3: CSASRLNANTGELFF. The rearrangement links TRBV20-1 to TRBJ2-2. Germline-derived CDR1 and CDR2 are DFQATT and SNEGSKA (reference sequence). CDR3 length: 15 amino acids.

The genes are TRBV19 and TRBJ1-3; checking the TCRdb D call of TRBD1 is not possible without DNA. The CDR3 has 13 residues. Germline V gives CDR1 LNHDA, CDR2 SQIVND (reference sequence). CDR3: CASRAGGGNTIYF.

This clonotype counts as medium-sized by frequency. J is TRBJ1-2 and V is TRBV6-5; TCRdb picks TRBD1, but there is no DNA to check that call. The CDR3 totals 15 residues. Germline V CDR1 and CDR2: MNHEY, SVGAGI. The CDR3 sequence is CATAVGGTGNYGYTF.

The rearrangement links TRBV14 to TRBJ2-5; the D gene TCRdb calls, TRBD1, cannot be checked with no DNA. There are 17 residues in the CDR3. CDR1 and CDR2 (germline): SGHDN, FVKESK. The CDR3 loop is CASSQGSLQGEGETQYF.

The J gene is TRBJ1-2, the V gene TRBV19; the TRBD1 assignment by TCRdb is unverifiable without DNA. This CDR3 spans 14 amino acids. CDR1 is LNHDA, CDR2 SQIVND, per germline (reference sequence). CDR3 loop: CASTEGGANYGYTF.

The V gene is TRBV15, the J gene TRBJ1-5; with no DNA, the TCRdb D assignment of TRBD1 cannot be verified. Looked up from germline, CDR1 is LNHNV and CDR2 is YYDKDF (reference sequence). This CDR3 is 16 amino acids long. CDR3 sequence: CATSRGGSRGNQPQHF.

The J gene is TRBJ1-6, the V gene TRBV2. CDR1 is SNHLY and CDR2 is FYNNEI in the germline V gene. The length of the CDR3 is 12 residues. The CDR3 loop is CASSRLNSPLHF.

The chain combines TRBV6-1 with TRBJ1-3. CDR1 and CDR2 from the germline V gene are MNHNS and SASEGT. This CDR3 spans 12 amino acids. This chain's CDR3 is CASSDFGNTIYF.

This chain connects TRBV18 to TRBJ1-1. CDR1 and CDR2 from the germline V gene are KGHSH and LQKENI. CDR3 length: 17 amino acids. The CDR3 sequence is CASSPLMQGRGGTEAFF.

This CDR3 is CASSQDLGNTGELFF. This chain connects TRBV5-6 to TRBJ2-2. Germline V gives CDR1 SGHDT, CDR2 YYEEEE. This CDR3 spans 15 amino acids.